The clone carrying this T cell receptor beta chain was counted between two and nine times. Its cognate antigen is unknown. Extracted RNA was reverse transcribed into cDNA, the sequencing template. Some clones are missing from TCRdb's copy, which holds only in-frame ones; the method was immunoSEQ multiplex PCR. This sample has under 85,000 clones, with roughly half found just once. This sample stems from a study of CD8+ T cells in alopecia areata. About the study: Administration of oral tofacitinib to treated patients was at 5 to 10 mg twice daily. Tofacitinib therapy took 6 to 18 months; 6 months off drug came after.

Whole-study results and caveats: Clonality exceeded that of normal scalp in lesional scalp, most notably in alopecia totalis/universalis.

Germline V lookup: CDR1 SEHNR, CDR2 FQNEAQ (reference sequence). The CDR3 has 16 residues. The J segment lost 4 bases and the V segment lost 5 bases, leaving 9 bases of the junction unmatched. This receptor was taken from a human donor with alopecia areata. This sequence joins TRBV7-9 and TRBJ2-3, with 10 bases matching TRBD2. Sequences were derived from CD8+ T cells sorted from blood, sampled at week 0. As DNA, the CDR3 is TGTGCCAGCAGCCCAGCGGCTAGCGGGAGCGCAGATACGCAGTATTTT. Translated, it gives CASSPAASGSADTQYF.